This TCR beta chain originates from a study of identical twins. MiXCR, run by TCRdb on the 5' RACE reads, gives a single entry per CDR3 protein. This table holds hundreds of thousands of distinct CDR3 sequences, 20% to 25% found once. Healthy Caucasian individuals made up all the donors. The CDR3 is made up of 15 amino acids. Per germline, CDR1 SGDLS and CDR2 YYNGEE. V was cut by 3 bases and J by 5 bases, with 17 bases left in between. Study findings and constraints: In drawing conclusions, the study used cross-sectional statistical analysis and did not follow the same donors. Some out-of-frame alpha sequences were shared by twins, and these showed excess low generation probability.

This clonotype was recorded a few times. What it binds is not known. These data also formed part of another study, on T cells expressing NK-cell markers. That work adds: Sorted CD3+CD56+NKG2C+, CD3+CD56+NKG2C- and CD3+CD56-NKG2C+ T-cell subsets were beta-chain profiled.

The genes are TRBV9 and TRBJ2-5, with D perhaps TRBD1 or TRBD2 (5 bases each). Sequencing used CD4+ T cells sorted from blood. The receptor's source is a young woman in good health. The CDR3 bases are TGTGCCAGCAGCGACACCGGGACCCGAGGCGAGACCCAGTACTTC. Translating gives CASSDTGTRGETQYF. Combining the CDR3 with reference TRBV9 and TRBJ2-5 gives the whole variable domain DSGVTQTPKHLITATGQRVTLRCSPRSGDLSVYWYQQSLDQGLQFLIQYYNGEERAKGNILERFSAQQFPDLHSELNLSSLELGDSALYFCASSDTGTRGETQYFGPGTRLLVL.